The present T cell receptor beta chain was sequenced within a study of human T cells and chemical hapten exposure. Findings and limits, study-wide: Once DPC sensitization occurred, TCRs above 1 in 1000 frequency showed no change.

TCRdb itself ran the RACE reads through MiXCR, one entry per CDR3 protein. The sample yields about 98,000 distinct CDR3 sequences, 10% to 14% seen once. As for time point: pre-sensitization, week 0. The sample's treatment: therapeutic diphenylcyclopropenone sensitization with weekly scalp DPC. This clonotype was seen a few times. Its antigen is undetermined. This sample comprised whole blood, obtained in connection with sensitization to the hapten diphenylcyclopropenone (DPC). This receptor was obtained from a woman aged 55-75 years with alopecia areata. Some clones in this sample may be carry-over from other donors' samples.

The CDR3 DNA reads TGTGCCAGCAGGACAGGGGACTATGAAAAACTGTTTTTT. Residues: CASRTGDYEKLFF. This chain links TRBV6-1 with TRBJ1-4, with TRBD1 matching 8 bases. Germline V CDR1 and CDR2: MNHNS, SASEGT. With 6 bases clipped from V and 6 bases from J, the junction kept 3 bases outside the gene matches. The CDR3 spans 13 residues.